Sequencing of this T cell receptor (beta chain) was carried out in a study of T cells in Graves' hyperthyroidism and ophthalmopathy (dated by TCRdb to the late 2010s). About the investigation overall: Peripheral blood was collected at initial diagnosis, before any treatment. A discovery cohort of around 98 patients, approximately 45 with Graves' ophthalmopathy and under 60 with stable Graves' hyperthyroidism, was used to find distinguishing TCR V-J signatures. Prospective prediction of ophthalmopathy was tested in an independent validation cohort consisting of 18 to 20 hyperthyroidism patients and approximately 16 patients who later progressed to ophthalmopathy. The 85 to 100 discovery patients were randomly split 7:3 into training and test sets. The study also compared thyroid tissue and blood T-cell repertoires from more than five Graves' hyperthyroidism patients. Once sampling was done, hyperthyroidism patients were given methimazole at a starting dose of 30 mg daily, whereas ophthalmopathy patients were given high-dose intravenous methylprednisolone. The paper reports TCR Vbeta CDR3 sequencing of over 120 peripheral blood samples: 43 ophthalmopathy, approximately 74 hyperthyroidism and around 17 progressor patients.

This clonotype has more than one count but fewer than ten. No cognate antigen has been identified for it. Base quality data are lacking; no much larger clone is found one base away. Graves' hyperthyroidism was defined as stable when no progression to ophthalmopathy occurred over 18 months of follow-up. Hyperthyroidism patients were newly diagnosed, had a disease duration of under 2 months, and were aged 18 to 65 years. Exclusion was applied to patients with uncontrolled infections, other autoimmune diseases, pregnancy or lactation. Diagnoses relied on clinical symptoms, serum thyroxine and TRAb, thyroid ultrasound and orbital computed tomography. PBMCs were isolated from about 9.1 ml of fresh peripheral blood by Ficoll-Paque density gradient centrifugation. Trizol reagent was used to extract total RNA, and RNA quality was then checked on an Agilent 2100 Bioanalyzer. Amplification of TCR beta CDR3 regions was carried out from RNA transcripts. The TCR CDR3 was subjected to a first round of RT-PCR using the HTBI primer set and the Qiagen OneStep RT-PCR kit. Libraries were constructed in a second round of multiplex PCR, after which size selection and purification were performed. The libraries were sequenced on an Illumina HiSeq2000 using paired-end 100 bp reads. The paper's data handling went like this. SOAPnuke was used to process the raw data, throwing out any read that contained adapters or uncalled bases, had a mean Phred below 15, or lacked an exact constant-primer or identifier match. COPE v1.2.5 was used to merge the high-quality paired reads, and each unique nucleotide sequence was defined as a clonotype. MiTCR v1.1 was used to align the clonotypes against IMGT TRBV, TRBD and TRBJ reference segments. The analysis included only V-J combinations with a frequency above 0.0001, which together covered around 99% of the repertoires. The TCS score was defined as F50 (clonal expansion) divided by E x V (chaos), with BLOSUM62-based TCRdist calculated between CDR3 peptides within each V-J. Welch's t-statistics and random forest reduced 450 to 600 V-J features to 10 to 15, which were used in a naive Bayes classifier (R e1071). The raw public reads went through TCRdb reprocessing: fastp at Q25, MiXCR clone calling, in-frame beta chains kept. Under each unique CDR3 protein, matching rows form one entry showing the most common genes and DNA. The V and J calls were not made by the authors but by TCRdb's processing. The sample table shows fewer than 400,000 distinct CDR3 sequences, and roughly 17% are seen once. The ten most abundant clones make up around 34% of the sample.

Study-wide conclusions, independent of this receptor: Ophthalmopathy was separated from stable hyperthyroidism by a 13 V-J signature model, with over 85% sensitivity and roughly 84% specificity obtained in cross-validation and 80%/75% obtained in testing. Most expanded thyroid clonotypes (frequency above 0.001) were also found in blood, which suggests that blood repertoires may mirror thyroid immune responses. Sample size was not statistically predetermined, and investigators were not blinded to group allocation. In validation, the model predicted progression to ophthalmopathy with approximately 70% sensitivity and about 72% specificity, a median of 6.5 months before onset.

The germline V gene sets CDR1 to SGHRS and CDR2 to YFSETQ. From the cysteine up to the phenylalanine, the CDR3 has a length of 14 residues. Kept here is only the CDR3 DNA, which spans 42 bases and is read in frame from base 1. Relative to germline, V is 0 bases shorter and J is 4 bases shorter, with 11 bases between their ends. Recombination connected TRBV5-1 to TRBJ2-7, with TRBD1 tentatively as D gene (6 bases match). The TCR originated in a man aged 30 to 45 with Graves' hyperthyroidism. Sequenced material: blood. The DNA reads TGCGCCAGCAGCTTGGGGGGGCCGGCGTACGAGCAGTACTTC. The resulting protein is CASSLGGPAYEQYF.